The source of this T cell receptor beta chain is a study of T cell responses to AZD1222 COVID-19 vaccine. Points from the study as a whole: The donor cohort was predominantly white British with a female majority, and clonal diversity may have been underestimated.

Assay used: immunoSEQ multiplex PCR; TCRdb lists only in-frame clones, some missing. The sample has tens of thousands of clones, approximately 90% seen once; the top ten hold around 3.2%. Germline V gene sequence: CDR1 MNHEY, CDR2 SVGEGT. This CDR3 is 18 amino acids long. V shed 2 bases, J shed 6 bases, and the junction held 14 bases outside the gene matches. Pooling was applied to second doses at about 4 or about 12 weeks. On this clone itself: Its target is unknown.

This sequence originates from an adult who received the AZD1222 COVID-19 vaccine. This specimen consisted of peripheral blood, obtained 28 days after the second AZD1222 dose. The chain has TRBV6-2 or TRBV6-3 and TRBJ2-7; 12 bases are shared with TRBD2. The CDR3 DNA is TGTGCCAGCAGTTACCATCCGCTAGCGGGAGGGCTGGGACGCGAGCAGTACTTC. It specifies CASSYHPLAGGLGREQYF.